What follows are 9 T cell receptor beta chains derived from one specimen sequenced in a study of Ad26.COV2.S vaccination and SARS-CoV-2 variants (dated by TCRdb to about 2021). This specimen's treatment or condition label, interpreted: about 20 received Ad26.COV2.S at low or high dose, single or two shots; several received placebo; per-sample allocation not given. For vaccine and placebo recipients, the sequenced repertoires came from samples collected on day 63 after the first injection. Libraries were made using the immunoSEQ multiplex PCR assay. TCRdb's version of the immuneACCESS table is confined to in-frame rearrangements and falls short of the full clone set. An unresolved V gene accounts for under half of the shortfall where checked; the remainder is of unknown origin. The sample table contains 500,000 or so clones; only one count was recorded for approximately 89% of them. Together, the top ten hold over 2% of the sample.

The sequenced sample was peripheral blood, obtained in a trial of Ad26.COV2.S vaccine versus placebo. The receptor source for this set is a person aged 18 to 59 who received the Ad26.COV2.S COVID-19 vaccine or a placebo.

The chain joins TRBV4-3 to TRBJ2-7; 7 nucleotides line up with TRBD2. This CDR3 region has 15 residues. The germline V gene has CDR1 LGHNA and CDR2 YSLEER. J gave up 2 bases and V 3 bases, and 7 bases lay outside the gene matches. CDR3 region: CASSQQRGLAYEQYF. CDR3 bases: TGCGCCAGCAGCCAGCAGCGGGGTCTCGCCTACGAGCAGTACTTC.

The chain is built from TRBV4-1 and TRBJ1-2; D unclear. Germline V gives CDR1 MGHRA, CDR2 YSYEKL. This CDR3 spans 15 amino acids. The V end was cut by 2 bases, the J end by 8 bases, with 18 bases between. CDR3 DNA sequence: TGCGCCAGCAGCCAACCCGCCGGTAAGAAGGGCGGCTACACCTTC. Protein sequence: CASSQPAGKKGGYTF.

The CDR3 DNA follows: TGTGCCAGCAGCTGGGACAGGGTGTACGAGCAGTACTTC. It encodes CASSWDRVYEQYF. The chain combines TRBV11-1 with TRBJ2-7, with 9 bases identical to TRBD1. Trimming cost V 4 bases and J 4 bases; bases outside gene matches: 2. The V gene's germline CDR1 is SGHAT and CDR2 FQDESV (reference sequence). This CDR3 region has 13 residues.

The gene calls are TRBV9 and TRBJ2-1; D gene ambiguous. Germline CDR1 is SGDLS and CDR2 is YYNGEE. Trimming shortened V by 0 bases and J by 3 bases, and 4 bases separated the two germline ends. The CDR3 has 13 amino acids. DNA for the CDR3: TGTGCCAGCAGCGTAGCCTACTACAATGAGCAGTTCTTC. It is translated as CASSVAYYNEQFF.

CDR3: CASSYSGYTDTQYF. CDR3 nucleotides: TGTGCCAGTAGTTATAGCGGATACACAGATACGCAGTATTTT. The chain combines TRBV19 with TRBJ2-3; a weak D match, TRBD2 (6 bases). Germline CDR1 is LNHDA and CDR2 is SQIVND (reference sequence). Trimming took 5 bases from V and 2 from J, leaving 11 bases between them. The CDR3 loop spans 14 amino acids.

The chain is built from TRBV7-9 and TRBJ2-7, with D perhaps matching TRBD2 (6 bases). The V gene's germline CDR1 is SEHNR and CDR2 FQNEAQ (reference sequence). The ends were cut back, 5 bases at V and 6 bases at J, with 14 bases in the middle. This CDR3 region has 13 residues. The CDR3 region is CASSMAGRSEQYV. The CDR3 DNA sequence: TGTGCCAGCAGCATGGCGGGAAGGAGCGAGCAGTACGTC.

The V gene is TRBV27, the J gene TRBJ1-2, with TRBD1 as a possible D gene (6 bases). Trimming pared 5 bases from V and 4 bases from J, leaving 23 bases between. CDR3 length: 17 residues. CDR1 and CDR2 from the germline V gene are MNHEY and SMNVEV (reference sequence). CDR3 nucleotides: TGTGCCAGCAGTAGGACGACAGGTGGGACACCTATCTATGGCTACACCTTC. Translation: CASSRTTGGTPIYGYTF.

This clone was found once. In DNA, the CDR3 is TGTGCCAGCAGCTTAGGTAGCCAGCCCCAGCATTTT. The encoded protein is CASSLGSQPQHF. The chain has TRBV3-1 (or the pseudogene TRBV3-2) and TRBJ1-5; D not resolved. This CDR3 spans 12 amino acids. V lost 5 bases and J 7 bases, leaving 9 bases between the germline ends. Per the germline V gene, CDR1 is LGHDT and CDR2 is YNNKEL (reference sequence).

The J gene is TRBJ1-3, the V gene TRBV9; 8 bases agree with TRBD1. The junction had 6 bases not matched to a gene; V was cut back by 0 bases and J by 4 bases. Germline loops: CDR1 SGDLS, CDR2 YYNGEE. The CDR3 is 16 amino acids. CDR3 sequence: CASSVDPRGQGNTIYF. The CDR3, as DNA: TGTGCCAGCAGCGTAGACCCCAGGGGGCAAGGAAACACCATATATTTT.